The clone carrying this T cell receptor (beta chain) was counted many times. The antigen is undetermined. Time point given: newly diagnosed GD, antithyroid drugs for less than 3 months. Generation of the TCR library employed RNA extracted from PBMCs. The CDR3 runs 18 residues. Germline CDR1 and CDR2: LGHDT and YNNKEL (reference sequence). V shed 0 bases, J shed 6 bases, and the junction held 11 bases outside the gene matches. The sample belongs to a study of regulatory T cells in long-lasting Graves disease. Study-level background: Antithyroid drug use was under 3 months in newly diagnosed Graves' patients. Study-level findings and limits: Limited sample numbers may have lowered accuracy. Persistent patients shared some 2,900 public clonotypes among themselves. Newly diagnosed patients shared fewer, at about 890.

Arm-PCR of CDR3 regions and iRepertoire HTBI primers were the basis on which TCR beta libraries were built. TCRdb fed the multiplex PCR reads into MiXCR, producing one record per CDR3 protein. The sample carries 300,000 to 400,000 distinct CDR3 sequences, 15% to 19% recorded once. The V and J genes are TRBV3-1 and TRBJ2-3; 11 bases fit TRBD2. The TCR sequence derives from a female donor with Graves disease. Sequenced material: peripheral blood mononuclear cells (PBMCs), taken at new diagnosis, from a patient treated with antithyroid drugs. The CDR3 spells CASSQDGLAGRVRDTQYF. For the CDR3, the DNA is TGTGCCAGCAGCCAAGACGGACTAGCGGGCCGGGTCCGGGATACGCAGTATTTT.